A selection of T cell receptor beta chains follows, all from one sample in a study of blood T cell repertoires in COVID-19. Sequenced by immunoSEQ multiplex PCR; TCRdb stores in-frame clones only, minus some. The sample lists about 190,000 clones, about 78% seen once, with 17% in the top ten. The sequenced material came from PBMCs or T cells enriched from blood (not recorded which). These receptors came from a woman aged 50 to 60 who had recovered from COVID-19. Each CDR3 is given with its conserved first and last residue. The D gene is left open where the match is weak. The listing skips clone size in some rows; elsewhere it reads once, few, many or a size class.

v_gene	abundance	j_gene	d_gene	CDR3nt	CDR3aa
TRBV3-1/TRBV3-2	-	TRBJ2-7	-	TGTGCCAGCAGCCAACGAGGGGAGCAGTACTTC	CASSQRGEQYF
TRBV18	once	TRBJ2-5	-	TGTGCCAGCTCACCCTCGAAAGGGGACCAAGAGACCCAGTACTTC	CASSPSKGDQETQYF
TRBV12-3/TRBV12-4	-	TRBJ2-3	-	TGTGCCAGCACAGCACTAGACGGGGATACGCAGTATTTT	CASTALDGDTQYF
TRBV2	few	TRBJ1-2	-	TGTGCCAGCAAGGTCAAGTCAGGAACAAAATCCAACTATGGCTACACCTTC	CASKVKSGTKSNYGYTF
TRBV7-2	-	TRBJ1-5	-	TGTGCCAGCAGCTTCAGCGGGGGCCTCTGGCAGCCCCAGCATTTT	CASSFSGGLWQPQHF
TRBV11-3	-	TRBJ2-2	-	TGTGCCAGCAGCTTAGGGAACGGGAGATCCCCGAACACCGGGGAGCTGTTTTTT	CASSLGNGRSPNTGELFF
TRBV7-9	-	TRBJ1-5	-	TGTGCCAGCAGCCTAACGGGGAGCAATCAGCCCCAGCATTTT	CASSLTGSNQPQHF
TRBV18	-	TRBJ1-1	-	TGTGCCAGCTCACCAATCCGGGGAGGCATGGGTGGCACTGAAGCTTTCTTT	CASSPIRGGMGGTEAFF
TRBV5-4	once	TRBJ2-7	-	TGTGCCAGCAGCCCAGGACTGACATCCTACGAGCAGTACTTC	CASSPGLTSYEQYF
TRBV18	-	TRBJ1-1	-	TGTGCCAGCTCATCTGGGGGGGGCGCTACTGAAGCTTTCTTT	CASSSGGGATEAFF
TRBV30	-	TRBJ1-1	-	TGTGCCGGGGGGGTACACATGAACACTGAAGCTTTCTTT	CAGGVHMNTEAFF
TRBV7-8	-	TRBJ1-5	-	TGTGCCAGCAGCTGGAGGGTGGGGAGCAATCAGCCCCAGCATTTT	CASSWRVGSNQPQHF
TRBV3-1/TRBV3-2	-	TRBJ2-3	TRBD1	TGTGCCAGCAGCCCCCGGACAGGGGACACGCAGTATTTT	CASSPRTGDTQYF
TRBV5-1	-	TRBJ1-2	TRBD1	TGCGCCAGCAGCTGGAGACAGGGGGACGGCTACACCTTC	CASSWRQGDGYTF